Following are 24 T cell receptor beta chains from one sample sequenced in a study of control samples from healthy donors and cancer patients. Profiled with immunoSEQ multiplex PCR; TCRdb holds only in-frame clones, not every one. The profile shows about 20,000 clones, less than 90% of them singletons. Specimen: PBMCs. The source is a man aged 55-75 years with head and neck cancer.

The chain links TRBV18 to TRBJ1-5; D is ambiguous. V dropped 7 bases and J dropped 3 bases, with 10 bases sitting between them. The CDR3 is made up of 13 amino acids. Germline assignment: CDR1 KGHSH and CDR2 LQKENI. The CDR3 reads CASCRGANQPQHF. The CDR3 region has the DNA TGTGCCAGCTGCCGGGGAGCCAATCAGCCCCAGCATTTT.

The gene calls are TRBV11-2 and TRBJ1-1, with a tentative D call TRBD1 (6 bases). The length of the CDR3 is 15 residues. Trimming took off 5 bases at V and 0 bases at J, with 13 bases between the two ends. Per the germline V gene, CDR1 is SGHAT and CDR2 is FQNNGV. The CDR3 loop reads CASSPRGAMNTEAFF. The CDR3 bases are TGTGCCAGCAGCCCCCGGGGGGCGATGAACACTGAAGCTTTCTTT.

This clone was seen more than once but under ten times. This sequence joins TRBV19 and TRBJ2-1, with D tentatively TRBD1 (6 bases). V shed 3 bases and J shed 3 bases, with 12 bases lying between them. Germline V gene sequence: CDR1 LNHDA, CDR2 SQIVND (reference sequence). This CDR3 is built from 15 residues. The CDR3 protein is CASSIRQGGYNEQFF. The CDR3 bases are TGTGCCAGTAGTATTCGTCAAGGGGGCTACAATGAGCAGTTCTTC.

The V gene is TRBV5-4, the J gene TRBJ1-4; 9 bases are shared with TRBD1. The CDR3 is made up of 15 amino acids. Germline CDR1 reads SGHNT; CDR2 reads YYREEE (reference sequence). V lost 4 bases to trimming and J lost 5 bases; unmatched junction nucleotides: 6. As DNA, the CDR3 is TGTGCCAGCAGCCGAGCCGGGACAGGGAATGAAAAACTGTTTTTT. It is translated as CASSRAGTGNEKLFF.

V is TRBV9 and J is TRBJ1-1, with 9 bases matching TRBD1. This CDR3 spans 15 amino acids. Trimming cost V 4 bases and J 6 bases; bases outside gene matches: 10. Germline V lookup: CDR1 SGDLS, CDR2 YYNGEE. DNA for the CDR3: TGTGCCAGCAGCTCACAGGGGGCTGGGGTGGCTGAAGCTTTCTTT. It translates to CASSSQGAGVAEAFF.

The chain uses TRBV3-1 (or the pseudogene TRBV3-2) and TRBJ1-1, with 7 nucleotides matching TRBD1. The length of the CDR3 is 14 residues. Germline loops: CDR1 LGHDT, CDR2 YNNKEL (reference sequence). The J segment lost 0 bases and the V segment lost 9 bases, leaving 7 bases of the junction unmatched. CDR3 sequence (DNA): TGTGCCAGTAACAGGGGTAACCTGAACACTGAAGCTTTCTTT. It codes for CASNRGNLNTEAFF.

V gene TRBV5-1 combines with J gene TRBJ2-1; TRBD1 or TRBD2 may be the D gene (6 bases each). Trimming took 4 bases from V and 10 from J, leaving 21 bases between them. Looked up from germline, CDR1 is SGHRS and CDR2 is YFSETQ. This CDR3 is built from 15 residues. The chain's CDR3 is CASSPIGGTSGEQFF. In nucleotides, the CDR3 is TGCGCCAGCAGCCCCATAGGGGGGACCTCCGGGGAGCAGTTCTTC. Drawing the rest from reference TRBV5-1 and TRBJ2-1, the complete variable domain is KAGVTQTPRYLIKTRGQQVTLSCSPISGHRSVSWYQQTPGQGLQFLFEYFSETQRNKGNFPGRFSGRQFSNSRSEMNVSTLELGDSALYLCASSPIGGTSGEQFFGPGTRLTVL.

The genes are TRBV14 and TRBJ1-1; tentatively, D is TRBD1 (6 bases). CDR3 size: 15 residues. V was cut by 0 bases and J by 6 bases, with 14 bases left in between. CDR1 SGHDN and CDR2 FVKESK come from the germline V gene. CDR3 nucleotide sequence: TGTGCCAGCAGCCAAGACCGTAACAGGGTCGCTGAAGCTTTCTTT. Protein sequence: CASSQDRNRVAEAFF.

This clone has more than one count but fewer than ten. The chain has TRBV5-8 and TRBJ2-1; D may be TRBD1 (6 bases). The CDR3 covers 16 residues. V dropped 4 bases and J dropped 5 bases, with 19 bases sitting between them. Germline CDR1 is SGHTS and CDR2 is YDEGEE. DNA of the CDR3: TGTGCCAGCAGCGGACCGAACAGGGTTCGCGACAATGAGCAGTTCTTC. This encodes CASSGPNRVRDNEQFF.

The rearrangement uses TRBV27 and TRBJ1-4; TRBD1 is a possible D gene (6 bases). Germline loops: CDR1 MNHEY, CDR2 SMNVEV (reference sequence). The CDR3 has 16 amino acids. V was pared by 0 bases and J by 7 bases, with 15 bases between. In DNA form, the CDR3 reads TGTGCCAGCAGTTTATCGATATGGGGGCGCACTGAAAAACTGTTTTTT. Residues: CASSLSIWGRTEKLFF.

This chain connects TRBV11-2 to TRBJ1-5; no definite D call. The CDR3 sequence is 15 residues long. V shed 2 bases and J shed 6 bases, with 14 bases lying between them. In germline, CDR1 is SGHAT, CDR2 FQNNGV. The CDR3 reads CASSLSAERTQPQHF. CDR3 sequence (DNA): TGTGCCAGCAGCTTAAGTGCGGAGAGGACTCAGCCCCAGCATTTT.

The chain has TRBV6-5 and TRBJ2-1; 8 nucleotides align to TRBD2. CDR3 length: 16 residues. Germline CDR1 reads MNHEY; CDR2 reads SVGAGI. J gave up 9 bases and V 0 bases, and 10 bases lay outside the gene matches. The CDR3, as DNA: TGTGCCAGCAGTTACTCCCGGACTAGCTCCAGGGGTGAGCAGTTCTTC. Its translation: CASSYSRTSSRGEQFF.

This clone was recorded once. This sequence joins TRBV4-1 and TRBJ2-5; no clear D gene. V lost 4 bases and J lost 2, with 5 bases in between. This CDR3 has 12 residues. Germline CDR1 is MGHRA and CDR2 is YSYEKL. The CDR3 region has the DNA TGCGCCAGCAGCCCAGAGCAAGAGACCCAGTACTTC. Its translation is CASSPEQETQYF.

The V and J genes are TRBV3-1 (or the pseudogene TRBV3-2) and TRBJ2-7; unclear D gene. Germline lookup yields CDR1 LGHDT and CDR2 YNNKEL (reference sequence). The CDR3 contains 15 residues. The V gene lost 4 bases and the J gene lost 0 bases, with 13 bases spanning the gap. The CDR3 sequence: CASSPQFGPSYEQYF. CDR3 DNA sequence: TGTGCCAGCAGCCCACAGTTTGGTCCCTCCTACGAGCAGTACTTC.

The J gene is TRBJ2-1, the V gene TRBV7-9; D is unclear. Germline V lookup: CDR1 SEHNR, CDR2 FQNEAQ (reference sequence). Trimming removed 4 bases from V and 0 bases from J, with 19 bases in between. This CDR3 spans 18 amino acids. The CDR3: CASSSPAVSPSSYNEQFF. The CDR3 nucleotides are TGTGCCAGCAGCTCCCCCGCAGTCTCCCCCTCCTCCTACAATGAGCAGTTCTTC. The whole variable domain, filled in from reference TRBV7-9 and TRBJ2-1, reads DTGVSQNPRHKITKRGQNVTFRCDPISEHNRLYWYRQTLGQGPEFLTYFQNEAQLEKSRLLSDRFSAERPKGSFSTLEIQRTEQGDSAMYLCASSSPAVSPSSYNEQFFGPGTRLTVL.

This clone occurred a few times. The rearrangement links TRBV7-6 to TRBJ2-1, with 9 bases identical to TRBD1. V lost 5 bases and J lost 8; bases outside the gene matches: 10. The CDR3 consists of 15 residues. Germline values: CDR1 SGHVS, CDR2 FNYEAQ. The CDR3 bases are TGTGCCAGCAGCGGGGACAGGGAAGGATCGGATGAGCAGTTCTTC. Its protein is CASSGDREGSDEQFF.

The chain uses TRBV5-1 and TRBJ1-2, with D possibly matching TRBD1 (5 bases). Looked up from germline, CDR1 is SGHRS and CDR2 is YFSETQ. This CDR3 region has 14 residues. V lost 1 base to trimming and J lost 9 bases, with 16 bases between them. This CDR3 reads CASSLSGQGESYTF. Written as DNA, the CDR3 is TGCGCCAGCAGCTTGAGTGGTCAGGGAGAGAGCTACACCTTC.

The genes are TRBV15 and TRBJ2-5; 10 nucleotides line up with TRBD2. The CDR3 extends over 14 amino acids. Trimming removed 4 bases from V and 7 bases from J; junction bases left unmatched: 6. Germline values: CDR1 LNHNV, CDR2 YYDKDF (reference sequence). The CDR3 region is CATSKSGGEGTQYF. Written as DNA, the CDR3 is TGTGCCACCAGCAAGAGCGGGGGGGAGGGGACCCAGTACTTC.

V usage is TRBV7-2 and J usage is TRBJ2-1; D call uncertain. The CDR3 loop spans 14 amino acids. The germline CDR1 and CDR2 sequences are SGHTA and FQGNSA. Trimming removed 5 bases at V and 1 base at J, with 9 bases between. CDR3: CASSSERSYNEQFF. CDR3 nucleotides: TGTGCCAGCAGCAGCGAGAGATCCTACAATGAGCAGTTCTTC. The complete variable domain, with remaining parts taken from reference TRBV7-2 and TRBJ2-1, reads GAGVSQSPSNKVTEKGKDVELRCDPISGHTALYWYRQSLGQGLEFLIYFQGNSAPDKSGLPSDRFSAERTGGSVSTLTIQRTQQEDSAVYLCASSSERSYNEQFFGPGTRLTVL.

CDR3 protein: CASSPPLANTEAFF. The CDR3 region has the DNA TGTGCCAGCTCACCACCGTTGGCAAACACTGAAGCTTTCTTT. The chain joins TRBV18 to TRBJ1-1; no reliable D call. The CDR3 covers 14 residues. Looked up from germline, CDR1 is KGHSH and CDR2 is LQKENI. V dropped 0 bases and J dropped 2 bases, with 7 bases sitting between them.

The rearrangement uses TRBV28 and TRBJ2-1, with D perhaps assigned TRBD1 or TRBD2 (5 bases each). V lost 7 bases, J lost 4 bases, and 14 bases lay in between. The CDR3 extends over 14 amino acids. Germline V gene sequence: CDR1 MDHEN, CDR2 SYDVKM. The CDR3 DNA sequence: TGTGCCAGCATGGGGGTTCCCATTTACAATGAGCAGTTCTTC. Its translation is CASMGVPIYNEQFF. Based on the CDR3 plus reference TRBV28 and TRBJ2-1, the full variable domain is DVKVTQSSRYLVKRTGEKVFLECVQDMDHENMFWYRQDPGLGLRLIYFSYDVKMKEKGDIPEGYSVSREKKERFSLILESASTNQTSMYLCASMGVPIYNEQFFGPGTRLTVL.

Of note for this clone: One junction end disagrees with the germline gene, perhaps due to a read error. This chain connects TRBV6-5 to TRBJ2-3; D not certain. From germline, CDR1 is MNHEY and CDR2 SVGAGI. CDR3 length: 14 residues. The chain's CDR3 is CASNYRRSTDTQYF. CDR3 nucleotides: TGTGCCAGCAATTACCGGAGAAGCACAGATACGCAGTATTTT.

The V and J genes are TRBV10-3 and TRBJ2-3, with D maybe TRBD2 (7 bases). Trimming removed 3 bases from V and 5 bases from J, with 18 bases in between. This CDR3 is 16 amino acids long. In germline, CDR1 is ENHRY, CDR2 SYGVKD. CDR3 loop: CAISEGGGAGGDTQYF. The CDR3 nucleotides read TGTGCCATCAGTGAAGGTGGGGGGGCCGGCGGAGATACGCAGTATTTT.

The chain is built from TRBV13 and TRBJ1-1; a possible D gene is TRBD1 (5 bases). Germline CDR1 reads PRHDT; CDR2 reads FYEKMQ (reference sequence). The CDR3 has 13 residues. Trimming left V 3 bases short and J 3 bases short, with 8 bases between. The CDR3 protein is CASSLRGDTEAFF. The DNA of the CDR3 is TGTGCCAGCAGCTTGCGGGGGGACACTGAAGCTTTCTTT.